These 14 T cell receptor beta chains originate from one sample sequenced in a study of T cell changes during pregnancy in multiple sclerosis. Measured with immunoSEQ multiplex PCR; TCRdb has only the in-frame clones, and not every one. The data contain roughly 27,000 clones, under 90% of them singletons. Material: CD8+ T cells from peripheral blood mononuclear cells, obtained after pregnancy. Source of these receptors: a female donor with multiple sclerosis, enrolled in a pregnancy study.

The CDR3 DNA follows: TGCAGCGTTGCGGCGGGTTACTATGGCTACACCTTC. This gives the protein CSVAAGYYGYTF. The V call is TRBV29-1, the J call TRBJ1-2; D is unclear. The CDR3 extends over 12 amino acids. Trimming left V 4 bases short and J 3 bases short, with 9 bases between. Germline V CDR1 and CDR2: SQVTM, ANQGSEA.

This chain uses TRBV28 with TRBJ1-2; D is possibly TRBD1 (6 bases). V was shortened by 6 bases and J by 4 bases, with 21 bases between the two germline ends. This CDR3 is built from 16 residues. In germline, CDR1 is MDHEN, CDR2 SYDVKM. In DNA form, the CDR3 reads TGTGCCAGCAGCCTACTAGTTAGGCAGGGGCCCTATGGCTACACCTTC. Translated: CASSLLVRQGPYGYTF.

The rearrangement uses TRBV4-2 and TRBJ2-5, with a tentative D call TRBD1 (5 bases). The J call is uncertain, as TRBJ2-7 better fits the DNA end. The CDR3 consists of 15 residues. The V gene's germline CDR1 is LGHNA and CDR2 YNFKEQ. The CDR3 region has the DNA TGTGCCAGCAGCCAAGAAGGACACCGCTCCTACGAGCAGTACTTC. The encoded protein is CASSQEGHRSYEQYF.

The rearrangement uses TRBV6-1 and TRBJ2-3, with 11 positions matching TRBD2. The CDR3 has 16 residues. CDR1 MNHNS and CDR2 SASEGT come from the germline V gene. V was pared by 4 bases and J by 4 bases, with 7 bases of the junction left unmatched. This chain's CDR3 is CASSVSSGGFSDTQYF. CDR3 bases: TGTGCCAGCAGTGTCTCTAGCGGGGGGTTTTCAGATACGCAGTATTTT.

This clone has only one observation. This chain joins TRBV29-1 and TRBJ2-3; possibly TRBD2 for D (7 bases). Germline values: CDR1 SQVTM, CDR2 ANQGSEA. V lost 5 bases and J 2 bases, leaving 11 bases between the germline ends. There are 13 residues in the CDR3. The CDR3 reads CSVFGGPTDTQYF. CDR3 sequence (DNA): TGCAGCGTTTTCGGGGGGCCCACAGATACGCAGTATTTT.

The chain carries TRBV10-3 and TRBJ2-7; 7 bases map to TRBD1. There are 18 residues in the CDR3. V lost 4 bases to trimming and J lost 5 bases; unmatched junction nucleotides: 20. From germline, CDR1 is ENHRY and CDR2 SYGVKD. The CDR3 loop is CAISGVPGQLTRTDEQYF. CDR3 DNA sequence: TGTGCCATCAGTGGGGTACCGGGACAGCTGACCAGGACGGACGAGCAGTACTTC.

Here the CDR3 reads CASSPGPESSYEQYF. The CDR3 region has the DNA TGTGCCAGCAGCCCCGGTCCGGAGAGCTCCTACGAGCAGTACTTC. V usage is TRBV27 and J usage is TRBJ2-7; D call uncertain. There are 15 residues in the CDR3. The V gene's germline CDR1 is MNHEY and CDR2 SMNVEV (reference sequence). V gave up 6 bases and J gave up 0 bases, with 15 bases separating them.

The chain recombines TRBV16 with TRBJ1-2; no firm D call. Germline V CDR1 and CDR2: KGHSY, FQNENV. Trimming cost V 4 bases and J 5 bases, with 11 bases left between them. This CDR3 has 13 amino acids. The CDR3 DNA follows: TGTGCCAGCAGCCGCGCCGGAGAATATGGCTACACCTTC. It specifies CASSRAGEYGYTF.

This chain uses TRBV5-6 with TRBJ2-7; D is unresolved. There are 13 residues in the CDR3. Between the trimmed V and J ends, which lost 0 bases and 3 bases, there was a span of 7 bases. Germline V gene lookup returns CDR1 SGHDT and CDR2 YYEEEE. Here the CDR3 DNA reads TGTGCCAGCAGCTTGGACAGAGACTACGAGCAGTACTTC. It is translated as CASSLDRDYEQYF.

CDR3 residues: CASSDEGREVTDTQYF. CDR3 nucleotide sequence: TGCGCCAGCAGCGATGAAGGGAGGGAGGTTACAGATACGCAGTATTTT. The chain links TRBV4-1 to TRBJ2-3, with 7 bases that match TRBD2. Germline V gives CDR1 MGHRA, CDR2 YSYEKL. J was trimmed by 3 bases and V by 5 bases; bases with no gene match: 11. The CDR3 spans 16 residues.

V usage is TRBV5-6 and J usage is TRBJ2-1; TRBD2 aligns across 10 bases. The CDR3 has 16 residues. V lost 1 base to trimming and J lost 10 bases; unmatched junction nucleotides: 11. Germline V gene data show CDR1 as SGHDT and CDR2 as YYEEEE. The CDR3 region is CASSLFGLAGVEEQFF. CDR3 nucleotides: TGTGCCAGCAGCTTGTTCGGGCTAGCGGGGGTGGAGGAGCAGTTCTTC.

This chain links TRBV19 with TRBJ1-1; tentatively, D is TRBD1 (6 bases). This CDR3 has 15 amino acids. The germline V gene encodes CDR1 LNHDA and CDR2 SQIVND (reference sequence). The V end lost 4 bases, the J end lost 3 bases, and 15 bases lay between the germline ends. The CDR3 here is CASSSRDTPDTEAFF. The CDR3 DNA is TGTGCCAGTAGTAGCCGGGACACCCCGGACACTGAAGCTTTCTTT.

The V call is TRBV10-3, the J call TRBJ2-1, with D tentatively TRBD1 (5 bases). The CDR3 spans 13 residues. The germline V and J ends were trimmed by 0 bases and 7 bases, with 7 bases remaining between them. Germline CDR1 reads ENHRY; CDR2 reads SYGVKD. CDR3: CAISESGVNEQFF. The CDR3 DNA reads as TGTGCCATCAGTGAGTCAGGGGTTAATGAGCAGTTCTTC.

The sample holds one count of this clone. This rearrangement joins TRBV4-1 to TRBJ1-2, with TRBD1 as a possible D gene (6 bases). CDR1 is MGHRA and CDR2 is YSYEKL in the germline V gene. The CDR3 sequence is 17 residues long. Trimming cost V 4 bases and J 1 base, with 19 bases left between them. DNA for the CDR3: TGCGCCAGCAGCCTCGCAGCGGGGGCCGAGATTAACTATGGCTACACCTTC. Translated: CASSLAAGAEINYGYTF.